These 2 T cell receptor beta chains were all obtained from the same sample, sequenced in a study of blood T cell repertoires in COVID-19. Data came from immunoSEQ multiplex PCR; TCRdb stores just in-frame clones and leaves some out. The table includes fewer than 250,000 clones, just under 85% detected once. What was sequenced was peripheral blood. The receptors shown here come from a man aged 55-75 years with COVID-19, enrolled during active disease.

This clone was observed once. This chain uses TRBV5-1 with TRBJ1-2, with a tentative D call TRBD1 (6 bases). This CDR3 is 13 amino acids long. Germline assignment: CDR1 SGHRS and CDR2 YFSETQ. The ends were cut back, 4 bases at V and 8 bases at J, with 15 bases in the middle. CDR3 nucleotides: TGCGCCAGCAGCCCGCTTAGCGGGGGCGGCTACACCTTC. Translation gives CASSPLSGGGYTF.

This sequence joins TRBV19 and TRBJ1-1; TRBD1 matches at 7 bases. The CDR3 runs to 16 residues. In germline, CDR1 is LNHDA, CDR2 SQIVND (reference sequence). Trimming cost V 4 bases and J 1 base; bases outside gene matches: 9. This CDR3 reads CASSTLPGTENTEAFF. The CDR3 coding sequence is TGTGCCAGTAGTACCTTGCCCGGGACAGAGAACACTGAAGCTTTCTTT. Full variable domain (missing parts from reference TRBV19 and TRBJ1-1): DGGITQSPKYLFRKEGQNVTLSCEQNLNHDAMYWYRQDPGQGLRLIYYSQIVNDFQKGDIAEGYSVSREKKESFPLTVTSAQKNPTAFYLCASSTLPGTENTEAFFGQGTRLTVV.